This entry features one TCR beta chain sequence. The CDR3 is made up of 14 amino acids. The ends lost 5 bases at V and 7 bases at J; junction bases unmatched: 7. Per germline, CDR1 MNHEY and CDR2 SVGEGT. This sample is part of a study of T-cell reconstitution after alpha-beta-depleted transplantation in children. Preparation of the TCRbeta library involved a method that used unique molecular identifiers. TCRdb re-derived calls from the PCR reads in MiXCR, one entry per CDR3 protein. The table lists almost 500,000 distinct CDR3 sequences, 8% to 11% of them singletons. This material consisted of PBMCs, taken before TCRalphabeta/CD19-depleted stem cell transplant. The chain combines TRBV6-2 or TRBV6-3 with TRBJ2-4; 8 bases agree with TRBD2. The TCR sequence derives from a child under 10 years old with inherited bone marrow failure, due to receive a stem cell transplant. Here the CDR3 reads CASSRSGSRNIQYF. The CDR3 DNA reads TGTGCCAGCAGTCGCAGCGGGAGCAGGAACATTCAGTACTTC.